The T cell receptor beta chain described here comes from a study of CD8 T cells in ankylosing spondylitis. Regarding the study as a whole: Apparently characteristic of ankylosing spondylitis blood was a TCR beta motif (about eight highly homologous variants). Significant enrichment of disease-linked clones was reported in matched ankylosing spondylitis synovial fluid. Disease-linked clones, CD8+, were relatively rare in peripheral blood.

Turning to this clonotype: The target antigen is unknown.

V lost 7 bases to trimming and J lost 9 bases; unmatched junction nucleotides: 5. The CDR3 runs 14 residues. The germline CDR1 and CDR2 sequences are SNHLY and FYNNEI. Quantitative barcoded 5'-RACE was used to prepare TCR beta libraries. TCRdb reprocessed the 5' RACE reads via MiXCR and lists one record per CDR3 protein. The sample carries just under 550,000 distinct CDR3 sequences, more than 9.5% recorded once. The receptor's source is a male donor with ankylosing spondylitis. Sequences were obtained from blood, either unsorted or a sorted T cell fraction (not recorded which). The chain carries TRBV2 and TRBJ2-1, with TRBD2 identical over 14 bases. CDR3: CASTGTSGRSEQFF. For the CDR3, the DNA is TGTGCCAGCACCGGGACTAGCGGGAGAAGTGAGCAGTTCTTC.